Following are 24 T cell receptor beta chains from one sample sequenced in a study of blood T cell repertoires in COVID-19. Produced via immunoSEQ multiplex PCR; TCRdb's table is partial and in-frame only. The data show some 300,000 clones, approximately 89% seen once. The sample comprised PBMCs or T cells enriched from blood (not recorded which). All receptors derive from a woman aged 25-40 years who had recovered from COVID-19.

CDR3 sequence reads: CASNRGDHSTDTQYF. The CDR3 DNA follows: TGTGCCAGCAACAGGGGGGACCATAGCACAGATACGCAGTATTTT. The V gene is TRBV2, the J gene TRBJ2-3, with TRBD1 matching over 8 bases. Unmatched junction bases numbered 6, after V lost 7 bases and J lost 0 bases. The CDR3 covers 15 residues. CDR1 is SNHLY and CDR2 is FYNNEI in the germline V gene.

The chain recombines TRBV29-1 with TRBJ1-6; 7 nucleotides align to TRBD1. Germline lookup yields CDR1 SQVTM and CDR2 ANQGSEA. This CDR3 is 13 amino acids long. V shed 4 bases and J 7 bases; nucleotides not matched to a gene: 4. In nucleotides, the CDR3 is TGCAGCGTTGTCGACAGGGCGAATTCACCCCTCCACTTT. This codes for CSVVDRANSPLHF.

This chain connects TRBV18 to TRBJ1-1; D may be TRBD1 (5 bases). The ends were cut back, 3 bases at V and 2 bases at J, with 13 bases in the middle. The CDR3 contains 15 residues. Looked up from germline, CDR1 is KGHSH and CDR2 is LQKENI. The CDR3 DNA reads TGTGCCAGCTCACCTGCGGACAATCCTAACACTGAAGCTTTCTTT. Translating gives CASSPADNPNTEAFF.

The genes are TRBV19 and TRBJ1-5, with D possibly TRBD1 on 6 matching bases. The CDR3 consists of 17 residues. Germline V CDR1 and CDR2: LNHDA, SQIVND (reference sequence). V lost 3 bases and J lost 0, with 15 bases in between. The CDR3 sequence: CASSIPDYRVSNQPQHF. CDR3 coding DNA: TGTGCCAGTAGTATCCCCGACTACAGGGTTAGCAATCAGCCCCAGCATTTT.

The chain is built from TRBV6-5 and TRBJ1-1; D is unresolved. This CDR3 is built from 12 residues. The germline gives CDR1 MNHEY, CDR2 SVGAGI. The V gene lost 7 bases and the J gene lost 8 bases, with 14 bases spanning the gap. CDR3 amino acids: CASTSGVAEAFF. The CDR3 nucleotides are TGTGCCAGCACATCGGGTGTCGCCGAAGCTTTCTTT.

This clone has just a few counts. This chain's CDR3 is CASSQSRQGRDQPQHF. CDR3 bases: TGCGCCAGCAGTCAATCGCGCCAGGGGCGAGATCAGCCCCAGCATTTT. The V gene is TRBV23-1, the J gene TRBJ1-5; tentatively, D is TRBD1 (6 bases). Being an ORF, TRBV23-1 has a function that is uncertain. The CDR3 covers 16 residues. Between the trimmed V and J ends, which lost 0 bases and 5 bases, there was a span of 14 bases.

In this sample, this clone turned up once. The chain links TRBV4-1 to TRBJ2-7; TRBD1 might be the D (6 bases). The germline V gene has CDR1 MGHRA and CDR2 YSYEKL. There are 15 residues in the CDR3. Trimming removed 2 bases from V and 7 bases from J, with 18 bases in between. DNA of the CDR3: TGCGCCAGCAGCCAAACCTCGACAGGCTCCTGGGAGCAGTACTTC. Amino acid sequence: CASSQTSTGSWEQYF.

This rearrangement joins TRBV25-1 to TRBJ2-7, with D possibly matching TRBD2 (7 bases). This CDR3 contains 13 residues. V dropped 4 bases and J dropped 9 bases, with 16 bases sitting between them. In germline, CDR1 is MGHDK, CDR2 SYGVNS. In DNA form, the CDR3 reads TGTGCCAGCAGTGCGCTAGCGGAACAGGGGCAGTACTTC. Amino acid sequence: CASSALAEQGQYF.

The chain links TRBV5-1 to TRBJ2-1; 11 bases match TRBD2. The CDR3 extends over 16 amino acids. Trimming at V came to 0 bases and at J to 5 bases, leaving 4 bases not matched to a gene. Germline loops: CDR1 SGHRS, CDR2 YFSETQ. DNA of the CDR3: TGCGCCAGCAGCTTGGACGGGACTAGCGGAGACAATGAGCAGTTCTTC. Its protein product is CASSLDGTSGDNEQFF.

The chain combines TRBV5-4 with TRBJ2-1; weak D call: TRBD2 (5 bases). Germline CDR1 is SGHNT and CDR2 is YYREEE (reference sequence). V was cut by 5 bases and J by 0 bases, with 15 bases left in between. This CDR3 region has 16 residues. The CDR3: CASSHGGGSSYNEQFF. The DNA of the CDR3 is TGTGCCAGCAGTCATGGAGGTGGGAGCTCCTACAATGAGCAGTTCTTC.

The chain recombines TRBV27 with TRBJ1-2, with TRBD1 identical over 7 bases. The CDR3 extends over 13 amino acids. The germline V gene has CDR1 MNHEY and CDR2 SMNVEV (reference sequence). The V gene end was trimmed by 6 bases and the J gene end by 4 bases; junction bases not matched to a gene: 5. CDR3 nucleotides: TGTGCCAGCAGAACCGGGACAGCCTATGGCTACACCTTC. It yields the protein CASRTGTAYGYTF.

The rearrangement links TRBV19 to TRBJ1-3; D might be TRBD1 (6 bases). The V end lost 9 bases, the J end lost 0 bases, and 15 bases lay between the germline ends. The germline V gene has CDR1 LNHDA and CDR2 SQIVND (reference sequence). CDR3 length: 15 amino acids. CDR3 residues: CASQAMGASGNTIYF. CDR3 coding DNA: TGTGCCAGCCAGGCAATGGGGGCCTCTGGAAACACCATATATTTT.

CDR3 amino acids: CASSPGGPLSTGELFF. The CDR3 coding sequence is TGTGCCAGCAGCCCTGGAGGGCCCTTGAGCACCGGGGAGCTGTTTTTT. The chain uses TRBV6-4 and TRBJ2-2; possible D gene TRBD2, 6 bases. Trimming took 6 bases from V and 4 from J, leaving 18 bases between them. The CDR3 has 16 amino acids. Germline V gene sequence: CDR1 MRHNA, CDR2 SNTAGT.

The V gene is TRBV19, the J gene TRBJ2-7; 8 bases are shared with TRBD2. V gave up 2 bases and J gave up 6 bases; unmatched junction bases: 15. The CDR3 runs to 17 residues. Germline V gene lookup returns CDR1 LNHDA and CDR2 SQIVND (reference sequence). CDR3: CASSIKLSGRFEFEQYF. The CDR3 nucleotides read TGTGCCAGTAGTATAAAGCTGAGCGGGAGATTCGAATTCGAGCAGTACTTC.

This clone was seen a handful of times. CDR3 bases: TGCGCCAGCAGTGCGGGACAGGGTTCACCCCTCCACTTT. It yields the protein CASSAGQGSPLHF. The chain joins TRBV10-1 to TRBJ1-6, with 9 bases aligning to TRBD1. Germline V gene lookup returns CDR1 WNHNN and CDR2 SYGVQD (reference sequence). There are 13 residues in the CDR3. Trimming at V came to 4 bases and at J to 9 bases, leaving 1 base not matched to a gene.

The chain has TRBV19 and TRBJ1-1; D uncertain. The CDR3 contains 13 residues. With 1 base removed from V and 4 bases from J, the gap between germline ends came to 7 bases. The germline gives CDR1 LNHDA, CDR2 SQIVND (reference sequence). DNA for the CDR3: TGTGCCAGTAGTATAGCCGGTCGCACTGAAGCTTTCTTT. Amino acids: CASSIAGRTEAFF.

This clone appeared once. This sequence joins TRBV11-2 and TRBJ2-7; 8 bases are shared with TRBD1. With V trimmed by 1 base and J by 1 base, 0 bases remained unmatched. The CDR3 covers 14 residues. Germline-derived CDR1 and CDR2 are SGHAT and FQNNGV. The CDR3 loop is CASSLGTGSYEQYF. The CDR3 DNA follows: TGTGCCAGCAGCTTAGGGACAGGGTCCTACGAGCAGTACTTC.

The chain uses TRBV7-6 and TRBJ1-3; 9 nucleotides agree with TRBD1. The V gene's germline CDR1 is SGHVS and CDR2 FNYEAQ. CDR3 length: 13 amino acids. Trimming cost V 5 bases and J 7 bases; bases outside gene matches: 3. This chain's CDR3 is CASSPGQGNTIYF. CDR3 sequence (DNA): TGTGCCAGCAGCCCTGGACAGGGGAACACCATATATTTT.

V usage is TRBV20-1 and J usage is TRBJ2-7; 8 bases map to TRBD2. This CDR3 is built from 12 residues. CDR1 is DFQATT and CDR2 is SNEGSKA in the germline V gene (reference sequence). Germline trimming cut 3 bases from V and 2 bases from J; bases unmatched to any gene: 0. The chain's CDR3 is CSASSGTYEQYF. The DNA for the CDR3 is TGCAGTGCTAGTAGCGGGACCTACGAGCAGTACTTC.

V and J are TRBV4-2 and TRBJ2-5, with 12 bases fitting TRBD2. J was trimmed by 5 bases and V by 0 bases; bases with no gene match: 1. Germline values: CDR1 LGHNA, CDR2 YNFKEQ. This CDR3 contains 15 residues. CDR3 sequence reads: CASSQETSGRETQYF. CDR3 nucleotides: TGTGCCAGCAGCCAAGAAACTAGCGGGAGGGAGACCCAGTACTTC.

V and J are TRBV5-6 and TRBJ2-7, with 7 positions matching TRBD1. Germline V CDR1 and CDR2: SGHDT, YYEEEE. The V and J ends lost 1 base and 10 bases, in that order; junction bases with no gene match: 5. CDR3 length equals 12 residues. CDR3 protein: CASSLTTGVQYF. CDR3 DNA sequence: TGTGCCAGCAGCTTGACCACAGGGGTACAGTACTTC.

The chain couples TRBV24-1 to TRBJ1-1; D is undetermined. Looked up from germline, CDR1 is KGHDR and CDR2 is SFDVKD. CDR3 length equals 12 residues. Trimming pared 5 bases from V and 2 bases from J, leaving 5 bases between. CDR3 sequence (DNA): TGTGCCACCAGTGCCAGTAACACTGAAGCTTTCTTT. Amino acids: CATSASNTEAFF.

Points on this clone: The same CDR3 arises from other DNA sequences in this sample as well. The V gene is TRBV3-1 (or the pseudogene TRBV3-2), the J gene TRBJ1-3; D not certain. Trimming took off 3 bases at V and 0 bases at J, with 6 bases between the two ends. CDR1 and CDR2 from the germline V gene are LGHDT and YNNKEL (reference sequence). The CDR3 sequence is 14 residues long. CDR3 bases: TGTGCCAGCAGCCAGGTGAGCTCTGGAAACACCATATATTTT. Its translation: CASSQVSSGNTIYF.

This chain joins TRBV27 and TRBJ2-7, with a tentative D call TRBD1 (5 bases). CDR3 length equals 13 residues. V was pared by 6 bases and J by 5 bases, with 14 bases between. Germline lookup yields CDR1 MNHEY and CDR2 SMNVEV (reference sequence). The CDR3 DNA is TGTGCCAGCAGGATTCAGGGTTCCAACGAGCAGTACTTC. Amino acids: CASRIQGSNEQYF.